The source of this T cell receptor (beta chain) is a study of T cells in Graves' hyperthyroidism and ophthalmopathy. The V gene lost 0 bases and the J gene lost 7 bases, with 7 bases spanning the gap. The CDR3 is 11 amino acids. Germline V CDR1 and CDR2: GTSNPN, SVGIG (reference sequence). Researchers amplified the TCR beta CDR3 regions from RNA transcripts. An initial round of RT-PCR targeting the TCR CDR3 relied on the HTBI primer set. TCRdb re-called the multiplex PCR reads with MiXCR, one entry per CDR3 protein. The sample includes approximately 300,000 distinct CDR3 sequences, 16% of them seen just once. The study, taken as a whole, reports: A 13 V-J model separated ophthalmopathy from stable hyperthyroidism.

This clonotype was seen ten or more times. Its antigen is not known. Newly diagnosed hyperthyroidism patients aged 18 to 65 years had disease lasting under 2 months. Exclusion of patients followed from uncontrolled infection, other autoimmune disease, pregnancy or lactation. The TCR originated in a man aged 30 to 45 with Graves' hyperthyroidism. The specimen sequenced was blood. This chain joins TRBV30 and TRBJ2-7; no definite D call. CDR3 amino acids: CAWSVQGEQYF. The CDR3 coding sequence is TGTGCCTGGAGTGTACAAGGGGAGCAGTACTTC.